Shown below are 19 T cell receptor beta chains from a single sample sequenced in a study of blood T cell repertoires in COVID-19. Clones were read by immunoSEQ multiplex PCR, and TCRdb kept only the in-frame ones, dropping some. The sample comprises some 190,000 clones, more than 80% of which are singletons, and roughly 8.2% rests with the top ten. Sequenced sample: peripheral blood. The origin of the receptors is a woman aged 60-75 years with acute or convalescent COVID-19.

The chain couples TRBV19 to TRBJ1-5; a weak D match, TRBD1 (5 bases). Trimming removed 5 bases at V and 6 bases at J, with 17 bases between. The germline CDR1 and CDR2 sequences are LNHDA and SQIVND (reference sequence). This CDR3 contains 15 residues. CDR3 in DNA: TGTGCCAGTAGTCTCCCCCGGGGGGTGTCTCAGCCCCAGCATTTT. This gives the protein CASSLPRGVSQPQHF.

This rearrangement joins TRBV18 to TRBJ2-7, with 11 bases fitting TRBD2. V gave up 1 base and J gave up 8 bases; unmatched junction bases: 10. This CDR3 is 16 amino acids long. CDR1 and CDR2 (germline): KGHSH, LQKENI. CDR3 in amino acids: CASSPLDTSGGSKQYF. Here the CDR3 DNA reads TGTGCCAGCTCACCACTTGATACTAGCGGGGGCTCTAAGCAGTACTTC.

On this clone: One end of the junction does not line up with germline, which may come from a read error. The V and J genes are TRBV30 and TRBJ1-4; no definite D call. CDR3 size: 15 residues. Germline values: CDR1 GTSNPN, CDR2 SVGIG (reference sequence). CDR3 residues: CTWSGPGWGNEKLFF. The CDR3 bases are TGTACCTGGAGCGGTCCGGGATGGGGAAATGAAAAACTGTTTTTT.

The rearrangement joins TRBV11-2 to TRBJ2-7; 7 bases are a match to TRBD2. The CDR3 is made up of 15 amino acids. The germline gives CDR1 SGHAT, CDR2 FQNNGV. Unmatched junction bases numbered 9, after V lost 5 bases and J lost 2 bases. CDR3 in amino acids: CASSLGEGSTYEQYF. DNA for the CDR3: TGTGCCAGCAGCCTCGGGGAGGGTTCGACCTACGAGCAGTACTTC.

The chain recombines TRBV18 with TRBJ1-5; no reliable D call. V lost 2 bases to trimming and J lost 2 bases, with 7 bases between them. Germline V gene sequence: CDR1 KGHSH, CDR2 LQKENI. The CDR3 is made up of 14 amino acids. The CDR3 DNA reads TGTGCCAGCTCACCATTCTTCGGCAATCAGCCCCAGCATTTT. Protein: CASSPFFGNQPQHF.

A few counts support this clone. V and J are TRBV30 and TRBJ1-6; D is unclear. This CDR3 is built from 12 residues. CDR1 GTSNPN and CDR2 SVGIG come from the germline V gene (reference sequence). Trimming cost V 3 bases and J 7 bases, with 7 bases left between them. CDR3 DNA sequence: TGTGCCTGGAGAATCGGGAATTCACCCCTCCACTTT. This gives the protein CAWRIGNSPLHF. Variable domain in full (rest from reference TRBV30 and TRBJ1-6): SQTIHQWPATLVQPVGSPLSLECTVEGTSNPNLYWYRQAAGRGLQLLFYSVGIGQISSEVPQNLSASRPQDRQFILSSKKLLLSDSGFYLCAWRIGNSPLHFGNGTRLTVT.

The DNA of the CDR3 is TGTGCCAGCGCAGGCTCGGGACTGCAACACTATGGCTACACCTTC. The encoded protein is CASAGSGLQHYGYTF. The rearrangement joins TRBV28 to TRBJ1-2, with D possibly TRBD1 on 5 matching bases. V lost 8 bases and J lost 3, with 19 bases in between. Germline assignment: CDR1 MDHEN and CDR2 SYDVKM. The CDR3 contains 15 residues.

The gene calls are TRBV4-1 and TRBJ1-5, with 8 nucleotides matching TRBD1. Germline CDR1 MGHRA, CDR2 YSYEKL. V lost 3 bases to trimming and J lost 1 base; unmatched junction nucleotides: 2. This CDR3 comprises 15 residues. Here the CDR3 reads CASSQDRDSNQPQHF. CDR3 in DNA: TGCGCCAGCAGCCAGGACAGGGACAGCAATCAGCCCCAGCATTTT.

This clone was counted only a few times. The V and J genes are TRBV18 and TRBJ1-5; the D gene is possibly TRBD1 (6 bases). The V end lost 3 bases, the J end lost 3 bases, and 18 bases lay between the germline ends. The germline gives CDR1 KGHSH, CDR2 LQKENI. This CDR3 spans 17 amino acids. The CDR3 reads CASSPLGSGTNNQPQHF. The CDR3 DNA is TGTGCCAGCTCACCCTTGGGCTCCGGGACAAACAATCAGCCCCAGCATTTT. Using reference TRBV18 and TRBJ1-5 for the parts outside the CDR3, the full variable domain is NAGVMQNPRHLVRRRGQEARLRCSPMKGHSHVYWYRQLPEEGLKFMVYLQKENIIDESGMPKERFSAEFPKEGPSILRIQQVVRGDSAAYFCASSPLGSGTNNQPQHFGDGTRLSIL.

In its sample, this clone was seen once. The CDR3 here is CASSPQGVTGELFF. The CDR3 DNA reads TGTGCCAGCAGCCCCCAAGGGGTCACCGGGGAGCTGTTTTTT. The chain links TRBV5-4 to TRBJ2-2; maybe TRBD1 (5 bases). V shed 4 bases and J shed 4 bases, with 11 bases lying between them. The CDR3 spans 14 residues. Germline V gene data show CDR1 as SGHNT and CDR2 as YYREEE (reference sequence).

The gene calls are TRBV5-1 and TRBJ2-1, with 11 bases fitting TRBD2. The trim removed 4 bases at V and 4 bases at J, leaving 13 bases unmatched. The CDR3 is 18 amino acids. The germline gives CDR1 SGHRS, CDR2 YFSETQ. For the CDR3, the DNA is TGCGCCAGCAGCGGAACTAGCGGGGGCGCCGATCCGTACAATGAGCAGTTCTTC. This sequence encodes CASSGTSGGADPYNEQFF.

V gene TRBV18 combines with J gene TRBJ2-1, with TRBD2 matching over 9 bases. This CDR3 contains 16 residues. V dropped 3 bases and J dropped 7; count of bases not matched to a gene: 10. CDR1 and CDR2 from the germline V gene are KGHSH and LQKENI. The DNA of the CDR3 is TGTGCCAGCTCACCCTTTAGCGGGAGCCCGGGAAATGAGCAGTTCTTC. It translates to CASSPFSGSPGNEQFF.

The chain is built from TRBV19 and TRBJ1-2; 9 bases are a match to TRBD1. V shed 5 bases and J 4 bases; nucleotides not matched to a gene: 11. The CDR3 length is 16 residues. Germline V gives CDR1 LNHDA, CDR2 SQIVND (reference sequence). CDR3 in amino acids: CASSSKTGGVGYGYTF. Written as DNA, the CDR3 is TGTGCCAGTAGTTCCAAAACAGGGGGCGTCGGCTATGGCTACACCTTC.

With respect to this clone: This sample includes further DNA sequences coding for the same CDR3. The chain is built from TRBV2 and TRBJ1-5; 11 bases are shared with TRBD1. This CDR3 contains 14 residues. V lost 5 bases to trimming and J lost 7 bases; unmatched junction nucleotides: 4. Germline lookup yields CDR1 SNHLY and CDR2 FYNNEI. Here the CDR3 reads CASSPDRGRQPQHF. The CDR3 DNA reads as TGTGCCAGCAGTCCGGACAGGGGGCGACAGCCCCAGCATTTT.

The sample holds one count of this clone. This chain uses TRBV6-5 with TRBJ1-1, with D possibly TRBD1 on 5 matching bases. CDR3 length: 15 residues. Trimming removed 6 bases from V and 1 base from J, with 15 bases in between. CDR1 MNHEY and CDR2 SVGAGI come from the germline V gene. The CDR3: CASSSRAGGNTEAFF. CDR3 nucleotide sequence: TGTGCCAGCAGCAGCAGGGCCGGGGGGAACACTGAAGCTTTCTTT.

This clone turned up a few times. The gene calls are TRBV27 and TRBJ1-1, with a weak D call TRBD1 (5 bases). Germline CDR1 reads MNHEY; CDR2 reads SMNVEV (reference sequence). The CDR3 sequence is 14 residues long. Trimming removed 9 bases at V and 4 bases at J, with 18 bases between. The CDR3: CARSLPGVSTEAFF. The CDR3 nucleotides read TGTGCCAGAAGCCTTCCGGGGGTGAGCACTGAAGCTTTCTTT.

This chain uses TRBV4-1 with TRBJ1-2, with D perhaps matching TRBD1 (5 bases). V lost 5 bases, J lost 7 bases, and 17 bases lay in between. Germline V lookup: CDR1 MGHRA, CDR2 YSYEKL. The CDR3 sequence is 14 residues long. The CDR3 loop reads CASSSPGRAIGYTF. CDR3 coding DNA: TGCGCCAGCAGCTCCCCGGGCAGGGCTATTGGCTACACCTTC.

V is TRBV27 and J is TRBJ1-1; 11 nucleotides align to TRBD1. Germline CDR1 reads MNHEY; CDR2 reads SMNVEV (reference sequence). CDR3 length: 18 residues. The V and J ends lost 3 bases and 4 bases, in that order; junction bases with no gene match: 13. The CDR3 loop reads CASSFQDRGLGLGTEAFF. CDR3 DNA: TGTGCCAGCAGTTTCCAGGACAGGGGGCTTGGTCTTGGCACTGAAGCTTTCTTT.

The chain uses TRBV10-3 and TRBJ2-6; 7 positions agree with TRBD1. The germline gives CDR1 ENHRY, CDR2 SYGVKD. The CDR3 has 16 residues. J was trimmed by 2 bases and V by 2 bases; bases with no gene match: 3. CDR3 bases: TGTGCCATCAGTGAGGGACAGGCGGCTGGGGCCAACGTCCTGACTTTC. Protein product: CAISEGQAAGANVLTF.